This T cell receptor beta chain was identified in a study of persistence of HIV-infected CD4 T cells. This CDR3 contains 15 residues. V shed 1 base and J 6 bases; nucleotides not matched to a gene: 0. CDR1 is SEHNR and CDR2 is FQNEAQ in the germline V gene (reference sequence). Stimulation used about 10 ug/mL lysate from CMV-infected fibroblasts. CD40L/CD69 double-negative CD45RO-high memory CD4+ T cells were collected. PBMCs were depleted of CD8+ T cells before stimulation. About this clone: As yet, its antigen is unknown.

This was the immunoSEQ version 4 assay in survey mode. Template was genomic DNA at 8 to 10 ng/uL, with up to roughly 1 ug used per sample. Produced via immunoSEQ multiplex PCR; TCRdb's table is partial and in-frame only. Of 25,000 to 30,000 clones in the sample, around 82% are singletons; the top ten hold roughly 5%. The V and J genes are TRBV7-9 and TRBJ1-6, with 10 bases lining up with TRBD1. This clonotype was obtained from an adult man with HIV who was CMV-seropositive. The sample consisted of CD4+ T cells sorted from PBMCs after approximately 20-hour stimulation, taken from a patient who received antiretroviral therapy. CDR3 DNA sequence: TGTGCCAGCAGCTTAGGGGACAGGGGTAATTCACCCCTCCACTTT. This translates into CASSLGDRGNSPLHF.